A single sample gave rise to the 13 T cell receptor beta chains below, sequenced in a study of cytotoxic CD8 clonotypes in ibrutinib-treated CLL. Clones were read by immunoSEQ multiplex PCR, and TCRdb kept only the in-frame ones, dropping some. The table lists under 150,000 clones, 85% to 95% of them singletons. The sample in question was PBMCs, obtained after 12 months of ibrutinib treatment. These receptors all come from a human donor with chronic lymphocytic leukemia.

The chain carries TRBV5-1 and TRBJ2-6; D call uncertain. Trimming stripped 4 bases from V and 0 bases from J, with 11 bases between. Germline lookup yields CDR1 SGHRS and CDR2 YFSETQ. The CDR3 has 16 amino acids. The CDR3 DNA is TGCGCCAGCAGCCCGGCCGGATTCTCTGGGGCCAACGTCCTGACTTTC. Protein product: CASSPAGFSGANVLTF.

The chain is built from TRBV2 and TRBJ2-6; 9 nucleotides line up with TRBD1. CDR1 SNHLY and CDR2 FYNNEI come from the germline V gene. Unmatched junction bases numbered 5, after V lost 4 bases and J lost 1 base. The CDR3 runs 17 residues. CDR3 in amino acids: CASSGQGGMSGANVLTF. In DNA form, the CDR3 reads TGTGCCAGCAGTGGACAGGGGGGAATGTCTGGGGCCAACGTCCTGACTTTC.

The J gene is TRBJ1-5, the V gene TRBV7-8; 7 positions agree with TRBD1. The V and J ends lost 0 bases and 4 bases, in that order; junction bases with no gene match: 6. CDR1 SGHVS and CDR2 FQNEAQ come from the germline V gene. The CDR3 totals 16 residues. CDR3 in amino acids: CASSLARGQLNQPQHF. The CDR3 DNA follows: TGTGCCAGCAGCTTAGCGAGGGGACAGCTAAATCAGCCCCAGCATTTT.

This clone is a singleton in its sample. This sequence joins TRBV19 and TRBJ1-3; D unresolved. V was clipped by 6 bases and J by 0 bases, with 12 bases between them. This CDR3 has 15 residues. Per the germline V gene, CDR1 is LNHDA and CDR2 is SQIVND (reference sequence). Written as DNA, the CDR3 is TGTGCCAGTAGCGCATACGCCGGCTCTGGAAACACCATATATTTT. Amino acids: CASSAYAGSGNTIYF.

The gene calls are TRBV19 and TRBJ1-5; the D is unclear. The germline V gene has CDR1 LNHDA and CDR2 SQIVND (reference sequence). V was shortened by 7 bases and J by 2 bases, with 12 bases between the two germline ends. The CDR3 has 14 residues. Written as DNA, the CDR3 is TGTGCCAGTACCTGGACGAGTGGCAATCAGCCCCAGCATTTT. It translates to CASTWTSGNQPQHF.

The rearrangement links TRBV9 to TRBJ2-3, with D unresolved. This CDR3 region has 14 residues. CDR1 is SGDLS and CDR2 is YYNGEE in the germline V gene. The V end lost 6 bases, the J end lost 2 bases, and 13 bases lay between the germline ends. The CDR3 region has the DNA TGTGCCAGCAATCCCTCGTCAACCACAGATACGCAGTATTTT. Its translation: CASNPSSTTDTQYF.

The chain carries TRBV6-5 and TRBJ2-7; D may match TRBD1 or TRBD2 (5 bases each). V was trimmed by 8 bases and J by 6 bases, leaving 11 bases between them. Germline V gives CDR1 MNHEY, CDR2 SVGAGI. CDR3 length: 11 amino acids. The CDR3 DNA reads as TGTGCCAGCGTTAGAGGGGCCGAGCAGTACTTC. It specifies CASVRGAEQYF.

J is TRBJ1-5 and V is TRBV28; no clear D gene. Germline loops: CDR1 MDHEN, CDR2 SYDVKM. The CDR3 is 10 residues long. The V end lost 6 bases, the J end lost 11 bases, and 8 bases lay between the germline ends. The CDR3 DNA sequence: TGTGCCAGCAGCTGGCTGACCCAGCATTTT. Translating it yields CASSWLTQHF.

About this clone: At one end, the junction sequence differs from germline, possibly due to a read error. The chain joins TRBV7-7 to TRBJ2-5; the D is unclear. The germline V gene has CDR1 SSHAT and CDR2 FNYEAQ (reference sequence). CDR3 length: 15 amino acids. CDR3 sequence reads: CASSLDFVRQETQYF. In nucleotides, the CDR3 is TGTGCTAGCAGCTTAGATTTCGTTAGGCAAGAGACCCAGTACTTC.

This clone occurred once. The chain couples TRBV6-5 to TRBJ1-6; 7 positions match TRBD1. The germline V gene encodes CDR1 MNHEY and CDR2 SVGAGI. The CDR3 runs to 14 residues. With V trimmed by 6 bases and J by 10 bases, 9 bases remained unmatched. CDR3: CASSPTTGVSPLHF. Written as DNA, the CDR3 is TGTGCCAGCAGCCCTACAACAGGGGTCTCACCCCTCCACTTT.

Here the CDR3 reads CAWGQGSTDTQYF. The CDR3 nucleotides read TGTGCCTGGGGACAGGGAAGCACAGATACGCAGTATTTT. The genes are TRBV30 and TRBJ2-3; 8 bases match TRBD1. There are 13 residues in the CDR3. Germline-derived CDR1 and CDR2 are GTSNPN and SVGIG (reference sequence). Trimming removed 5 bases from V and 0 bases from J; junction bases left unmatched: 1. The full variable domain, completed using reference TRBV30 and TRBJ2-3, is SQTIHQWPATLVQPVGSPLSLECTVEGTSNPNLYWYRQAAGRGLQLLFYSVGIGQISSEVPQNLSASRPQDRQFILSSKKLLLSDSGFYLCAWGQGSTDTQYFGPGTRLTVL.

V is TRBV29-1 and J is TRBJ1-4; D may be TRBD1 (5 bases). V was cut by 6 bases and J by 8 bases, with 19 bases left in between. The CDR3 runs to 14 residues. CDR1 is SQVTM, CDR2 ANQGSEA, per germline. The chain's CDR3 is CSVPYSGAPEKLFF. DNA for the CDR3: TGCAGCGTGCCCTACTCCGGGGCCCCAGAAAAACTGTTTTTT.

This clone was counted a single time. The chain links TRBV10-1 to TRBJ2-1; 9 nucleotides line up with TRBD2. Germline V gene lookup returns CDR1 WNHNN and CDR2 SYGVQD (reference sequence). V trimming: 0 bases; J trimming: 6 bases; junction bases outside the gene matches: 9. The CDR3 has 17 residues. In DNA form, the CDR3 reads TGCGCCAGCAGTGAGTCCGTCGGGCTAGCGGGACGCAATGAGCAGTTCTTC. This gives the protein CASSESVGLAGRNEQFF.